These 28 T cell receptor beta chains share one sample of origin, sequenced in a study of blood T cells in healthy people across ages. PCR was performed a second time for 7 to 11 cycles using a sample-barcoded 5' primer and a J-beta primer mix. TCRdb redid the calling of the 5' RACE reads with MiXCR, one entry per CDR3 protein. The repertoire includes some 920,000 distinct CDR3 sequences, just over 50% of them detected once, and about 22% sits in the top ten. The sequencing input was blood. These receptors were collected from a woman aged 60 to 75 in good health.

CDR3: CASSPGGTVYEQYF. CDR3 nucleotides: TGTGCCAGCAGCCCGGGCGGGACCGTCTACGAGCAGTACTTC. The rearrangement links TRBV7-2 to TRBJ2-7; TRBD2 might be the D (6 bases). Trimming removed 5 bases at V and 3 bases at J, with 14 bases between. The CDR3 is 14 residues long. The germline gives CDR1 SGHTA, CDR2 FQGNSA.

This sequence joins TRBV4-1 and TRBJ2-3; D unresolved. The V end lost 0 bases, the J end lost 1 base, and 14 bases lay between the germline ends. Per the germline V gene, CDR1 is MGHRA and CDR2 is YSYEKL. This CDR3 is 17 amino acids long. The chain's CDR3 is CASSQEGWTKGTDTQYF. DNA for the CDR3: TGCGCCAGCAGCCAAGAAGGCTGGACCAAGGGCACAGATACGCAGTATTTT.

The J gene is TRBJ2-1, the V gene TRBV5-1; 7 nucleotides line up with TRBD2. Germline assignment: CDR1 SGHRS and CDR2 YFSETQ. With 0 bases clipped from V and 10 bases from J, the junction kept 13 bases outside the gene matches. The CDR3 loop spans 16 amino acids. The CDR3 DNA reads as TGCGCCAGCAGCTTGGCGGGCCGCGGGAGTGGCTGGGAGCAGTTCTTC. It translates to CASSLAGRGSGWEQFF.

The rearrangement uses TRBV29-1 and TRBJ1-3, with TRBD1 matching 7 bases. Trimming at V came to 6 bases and at J to 6 bases, leaving 8 bases not matched to a gene. The CDR3 spans 13 residues. Germline V gene data show CDR1 as SQVTM and CDR2 as ANQGSEA. CDR3 region: CSVGTAGENTIYF. The CDR3 coding sequence is TGCAGCGTCGGGACAGCCGGGGAAAACACCATATATTTT.

This clonotype was recorded once. This chain joins TRBV27 and TRBJ2-5; tentative D call: TRBD2 (6 bases). CDR3 length: 14 residues. Germline CDR1 reads MNHEY; CDR2 reads SMNVEV (reference sequence). V was pared by 2 bases and J by 4 bases, with 11 bases between. CDR3 in amino acids: CASSLRLDAETQYF. CDR3 bases: TGTGCCAGCAGTTTACGACTAGATGCAGAGACCCAGTACTTC.

The chain is built from TRBV28 and TRBJ2-2, with D tentatively TRBD2 (5 bases). This CDR3 spans 12 amino acids. Trimming removed 7 bases from V and 5 bases from J, with 8 bases in between. Germline CDR1 reads MDHEN; CDR2 reads SYDVKM. The CDR3 nucleotides read TGTGCCAGCACTCTAGCAACCGGGGAGCTGTTTTTT. Amino acids: CASTLATGELFF. The whole variable domain, remainder taken from reference TRBV28 and TRBJ2-2, is DVKVTQSSRYLVKRTGEKVFLECVQDMDHENMFWYRQDPGLGLRLIYFSYDVKMKEKGDIPEGYSVSREKKERFSLILESASTNQTSMYLCASTLATGELFFGEGSRLTVL.

This clonotype occurred a few times. V usage is TRBV20-1 and J usage is TRBJ2-1; 10 bases agree with TRBD1. CDR1 and CDR2 from the germline V gene are DFQATT and SNEGSKA (reference sequence). This CDR3 spans 13 amino acids. The trim removed 7 bases at V and 5 bases at J, leaving 5 bases unmatched. The CDR3 nucleotides are TGCAGTGTTGACAGGGGGCGCGACAATGAGCAGTTCTTC. Protein sequence: CSVDRGRDNEQFF.

The chain employs TRBV18 and TRBJ2-7, with 12 nucleotides matching TRBD1. From germline, CDR1 is KGHSH and CDR2 LQKENI. There are 15 residues in the CDR3. Trimming at V came to 4 bases and at J to 7 bases, leaving 8 bases not matched to a gene. CDR3 residues: CASSRPGQGAREQYF. CDR3 nucleotide sequence: TGTGCCAGCTCACGACCGGGACAGGGGGCGCGAGAGCAGTACTTC.

The chain carries TRBV29-1 and TRBJ2-7, with 7 bases aligning to TRBD2. V was pared by 2 bases and J by 2 bases, with 3 bases of the junction left unmatched. The CDR3 covers 13 residues. CDR1 is SQVTM, CDR2 ANQGSEA, per germline. CDR3 sequence: CSVERAGPYEQYF. Written as DNA, the CDR3 is TGCAGCGTTGAACGAGCGGGGCCCTACGAGCAGTACTTC.

The CDR3 is CASSSHRVSGELFF. In DNA form, the CDR3 reads TGTGCCAGCAGTTCCCACAGGGTCTCCGGGGAGCTGTTTTTT. V and J are TRBV27 and TRBJ2-2; TRBD1 is a possible D gene (6 bases). Germline CDR1 MNHEY, CDR2 SMNVEV (reference sequence). The CDR3 length is 14 residues. The V end lost 4 bases, the J end lost 6 bases, and 12 bases lay between the germline ends.

This clonotype came up many times. The rearrangement uses TRBV10-3 and TRBJ2-7; D call uncertain. CDR3 length: 15 residues. Germline V lookup: CDR1 ENHRY, CDR2 SYGVKD. V lost 0 bases to trimming and J lost 3 bases, with 12 bases between them. CDR3 nucleotides: TGTGCCATCAGTGAGTCCTCATCAGTTCTCTACGAGCAGTACTTC. Translation gives CAISESSSVLYEQYF.

The chain is built from TRBV7-9 and TRBJ2-2; D tentatively fits TRBD1 or TRBD2 (6 bases each). This CDR3 has 15 amino acids. Trimming pared 5 bases from V and 2 bases from J, leaving 12 bases between. Germline CDR1 reads SEHNR; CDR2 reads FQNEAQ (reference sequence). The DNA for the CDR3 is TGTGCCAGCAGCCCCCACGGGGGCAACACCGGGGAGCTGTTTTTT. It encodes CASSPHGGNTGELFF.

The chain uses TRBV20-1 and TRBJ2-1; D is unresolved. Germline CDR1 reads DFQATT; CDR2 reads SNEGSKA (reference sequence). There are 11 residues in the CDR3. With 4 bases removed from V and 15 bases from J, the gap between germline ends came to 16 bases. This CDR3 is CSAINTAVTFF. The CDR3 DNA sequence: TGCAGTGCTATCAATACTGCTGTAACGTTCTTC.

This chain connects TRBV28 to TRBJ2-3; D gene unclear. Trimming removed 5 bases at V and 4 bases at J, with 13 bases between. The CDR3 is made up of 14 amino acids. Germline assignment: CDR1 MDHEN and CDR2 SYDVKM. CDR3: CASSRPFLADTQYF. CDR3 coding DNA: TGTGCCAGCAGTCGCCCGTTTCTAGCAGATACGCAGTATTTT.

A few counts support this clonotype. CDR3 residues: CASSPGGTANQPQHF. In nucleotides, the CDR3 is TGTGCCAGCAGTCCCGGAGGGACAGCCAATCAGCCCCAGCATTTT. The chain is built from TRBV28 and TRBJ1-5; TRBD1 matches 7 bases. This CDR3 region has 15 residues. J lost 3 bases, V lost 5 bases, and 7 bases had no gene match. CDR1 is MDHEN, CDR2 SYDVKM, per germline.

This chain joins TRBV6-2 or TRBV6-3 and TRBJ2-5, with TRBD2 as a possible D gene (6 bases). Looked up from germline, CDR1 is MNHEY and CDR2 is SVGEGT. Trimming took 6 bases from V and 1 from J, leaving 15 bases between them. CDR3 length equals 15 residues. The CDR3 reads CASSPTWRGQETQYF. The CDR3 DNA reads as TGTGCCAGCAGCCCGACTTGGAGGGGCCAAGAGACCCAGTACTTC.

The rearrangement uses TRBV4-2 and TRBJ2-5, with 9 positions matching TRBD2. The J call may not be correct, given that the DNA end is closer to TRBJ2-7. CDR1 is LGHNA, CDR2 YNFKEQ, per germline. CDR3 length equals 17 residues. The CDR3 loop reads CASSQEWAGGGLYEQYF. The CDR3 region has the DNA TGTGCCAGCAGCCAAGAATGGGCGGGAGGGGGACTCTACGAGCAGTACTTC.

The DNA of the CDR3 is TGTGCCTGGAGTGTTAAGGCAGTATACGAGCAGTACTTC. It specifies CAWSVKAVYEQYF. V and J are TRBV30 and TRBJ2-7; D is unclear. CDR1 is GTSNPN, CDR2 SVGIG, per germline (reference sequence). V was cut by 0 bases and J by 4 bases, with 10 bases left in between. This CDR3 region has 13 residues.

The V and J genes are TRBV6-2 or TRBV6-3 and TRBJ2-1; 16 bases are shared with TRBD2. V shed 2 bases and J 10 bases; nucleotides not matched to a gene: 8. The CDR3 length is 17 residues. Germline V gene sequence: CDR1 MNHEY, CDR2 SVGEGT. The CDR3 DNA reads as TGTGCCAGCAGTTACCGAGGGACTAGCGGGAGGGCCGGGGAGCAGTTCTTC. This sequence encodes CASSYRGTSGRAGEQFF.

The chain joins TRBV10-3 to TRBJ2-1; 7 nucleotides agree with TRBD2. Trimming cost V 10 bases and J 4 bases; bases outside gene matches: 13. The CDR3 consists of 15 residues. Germline CDR1 is ENHRY and CDR2 is SYGVKD. CDR3 residues: CATQSLGRLYNEQFF. Here the CDR3 DNA reads TGTGCCACCCAAAGTCTCGGGAGGTTATACAATGAGCAGTTCTTC.

The rearrangement uses TRBV20-1 and TRBJ2-3; no firm D call. The CDR3 has 15 amino acids. The germline V gene has CDR1 DFQATT and CDR2 SNEGSKA (reference sequence). V was shortened by 0 bases and J by 4 bases, with 14 bases between the two germline ends. The DNA for the CDR3 is TGCAGTGCTAGAGATCCCAACTGGTTCGCAGATACGCAGTATTTT. Residues: CSARDPNWFADTQYF.

As to this clonotype: Mismatch with germline at one junction end may stem from a read error. This chain links TRBV5-1 with TRBJ2-1; 7 nucleotides agree with TRBD2. The CDR3 is 18 residues long. CDR1 is SGHRS and CDR2 is YFSETQ in the germline V gene. CDR3 sequence (DNA): TGCGCCAGCAGCCAGGGCAGGGCTAGCGGAGGGCCCTACAATGAGCGGTACTTC. Amino acid sequence: CASSQGRASGGPYNERYF.

V and J are TRBV27 and TRBJ2-5; possibly TRBD1 or TRBD2 for D (5 bases each). The tail of the sequence fits TRBJ2-7 better, so the J call may be wrong. Germline V gene sequence: CDR1 MNHEY, CDR2 SMNVEV (reference sequence). The CDR3 has 14 residues. This CDR3 reads CASSLIGTSHEQYF. CDR3 sequence (DNA): TGTGCCAGCAGTTTGATTGGGACGTCCCACGAGCAGTACTTC.

V is TRBV24-1 and J is TRBJ2-3; D is unclear. CDR1 and CDR2 from the germline V gene are KGHDR and SFDVKD. V was trimmed by 2 bases and J by 6 bases, leaving 17 bases between them. The CDR3 has 16 amino acids. The CDR3 region has the DNA TGTGCCACCAGTGATTCACGTAGGACCGCGAGTGATACGCAGTATTTT. It codes for CATSDSRRTASDTQYF.

V is TRBV7-9 and J is TRBJ2-1, with 10 nucleotides matching TRBD2. Germline V gene lookup returns CDR1 SEHNR and CDR2 FQNEAQ (reference sequence). There are 15 residues in the CDR3. Germline trimming cut 6 bases from V and 7 bases from J; bases unmatched to any gene: 9. CDR3 sequence (DNA): TGTGCCAGCAGACAAGACGGTAGCGGGAGGAATGAGCAGTTCTTC. It is translated as CASRQDGSGRNEQFF.

The gene calls are TRBV27 and TRBJ1-1; 9 nucleotides match TRBD1. The V gene's germline CDR1 is MNHEY and CDR2 SMNVEV (reference sequence). The CDR3 sequence is 14 residues long. With 3 bases clipped from V and 3 bases from J, the junction kept 2 bases outside the gene matches. The chain's CDR3 is CASSFGTGYTEAFF. The CDR3, as DNA: TGTGCCAGCAGTTTCGGGACAGGGTACACTGAAGCTTTCTTT.

The J gene is TRBJ2-4, the V gene TRBV29-1; D possibly uses TRBD1 or TRBD2 (5 bases each). The germline gives CDR1 SQVTM, CDR2 ANQGSEA. The CDR3 consists of 12 residues. V dropped 7 bases and J dropped 9 bases, with 16 bases sitting between them. CDR3 amino acids: CSAGRKGTIQYF. CDR3 DNA sequence: TGCAGCGCTGGCCGTAAGGGGACCATTCAGTACTTC.

Concerning this clonotype: Germline and junction disagree at one end, which may indicate a read error. V gene TRBV7-7 combines with J gene TRBJ2-5; D is ambiguous. CDR1 is SSHAT, CDR2 FNYEAQ, per germline (reference sequence). The CDR3 is 14 amino acids. CDR3 sequence reads: CAGSLFGDQETQYF. In nucleotides, the CDR3 is TGTGCCGGCAGCTTATTTGGGGACCAAGAGACCCAGTACTTC.